This T cell receptor beta chain comes out of a study of OX40 agonist ivuxolimab in advanced cancers. Libraries were prepared by immunoSEQ multiplex PCR; TCRdb keeps only in-frame clonotypes and omits some of them. The sample consists of about 61,000 clones, over 75% of them appearing once. CDR1 and CDR2 from the germline V gene are SGDLS and YYNGEE. Unmatched junction bases numbered 6, after V lost 3 bases and J lost 2 bases. This CDR3 has 15 residues. The receptor comes from an adult with an advanced solid tumor such as melanoma, head and neck, liver or kidney cancer. The chain carries TRBV9 and TRBJ2-7; 9 nucleotides agree with TRBD1. This sample comprised CD4+ or CD8+ T cells sorted from blood, obtained in a trial of the OX40 agonist ivuxolimab. The CDR3 loop is CASSERGTGTYEQYF. The CDR3 bases are TGTGCCAGCAGCGAAAGGGGGACAGGGACCTACGAGCAGTACTTC. The full variable domain, in which reference TRBV9 and TRBJ2-7 provide the parts outside the CDR3, is DSGVTQTPKHLITATGQRVTLRCSPRSGDLSVYWYQQSLDQGLQFLIQYYNGEERAKGNILERFSAQQFPDLHSELNLSSLELGDSALYFCASSERGTGTYEQYFGPGTRLTVT.